Included here is one T cell receptor (beta chain) sequence, with context. Its specificity is unknown. This CDR3 has 15 amino acids. Trimming cost V 6 bases and J 3 bases; bases outside gene matches: 7. Germline CDR1 ENHRY, CDR2 SYGVKD. This record belongs to a study of T-cell memory formation after mild COVID-19. Turning to the study itself: There were largely donor-specific TCR clusters.

General study findings and limits: From day 15 to 85, contracting clones were balanced between CD4 and CD8, whereas later expanders leaned toward CD4+.

TCRdb ran MiXCR on the 5' RACE reads and lists one entry per CDR3 protein. The table shows some 210,000 distinct CDR3 sequences, with about a sixth occurring only once. This clonotype was obtained from an adult woman who had mild COVID-19 (a few samples of this study predate the infection). Cell type and time point are not known. Sequencing was done on a sample of PBMCs or a T cell subset sorted from them (not recorded which). V gene TRBV10-3 combines with J gene TRBJ2-3; 9 nucleotides agree with TRBD1. CDR3 DNA: TGTGCCATCAGGAGGGGACAGGGCGCGACAGATACGCAGTATTTT. This sequence encodes CAIRRGQGATDTQYF.